A single sample is the source of the 10 T cell receptor beta chains below, sequenced in a study of identical twins. TCRdb independently ran MiXCR on the 5' RACE reads; one entry per CDR3 protein. The table lists more than 1.5 million distinct CDR3 sequences, under 35% of them singletons. The sample consisted of cord blood. The origin of the receptors is a newborn girl in good health.

V gene TRBV15 combines with J gene TRBJ1-2, with TRBD1 matching over 10 bases. The CDR3 has 18 amino acids. Germline CDR1 LNHNV, CDR2 YYDKDF (reference sequence). After removal of 5 bases from V and 0 bases from J, the junction contained 12 bases not matched to a gene. The CDR3 nucleotides read TGTGCCACCAGCCTTTACGGGGACAGGGGTTCGGCTAACTATGGCTACACCTTC. It codes for CATSLYGDRGSANYGYTF.

The rearrangement joins TRBV2 to TRBJ2-7; D is unclear. Deletions cut 6 bases from V and 0 bases from J, with 12 bases between. The germline V gene encodes CDR1 SNHLY and CDR2 FYNNEI. This CDR3 contains 14 residues. The CDR3 DNA follows: TGTGCCAGCAGCCTCTCCCCTTTCTCCTACGAGCAGTACTTC. Translating it yields CASSLSPFSYEQYF.

This clonotype was observed a handful of times. The chain links TRBV11-2 to TRBJ1-1; D call uncertain. Trimming took off 5 bases at V and 5 bases at J, with 12 bases between the two ends. Germline CDR1 reads SGHAT; CDR2 reads FQNNGV. The CDR3 sequence is 13 residues long. The CDR3 sequence is CASSPLGKTEAFF. DNA for the CDR3: TGTGCCAGCAGCCCCCTTGGGAAGACTGAAGCTTTCTTT. Full variable domain (outside the CDR3, taken from reference TRBV11-2 and TRBJ1-1): EAGVAQSPRYKIIEKRQSVAFWCNPISGHATLYWYQQILGQGPKLLIQFQNNGVVDDSQLPKDRFSAERLKGVDSTLKIQPAKLEDSAVYLCASSPLGKTEAFFGQGTRLTVV.

This clonotype was picked up a small number of times. The CDR3 sequence: CASSTRRRNEQFF. As DNA, the CDR3 is TGTGCCAGCAGCACCCGTAGGCGCAATGAGCAGTTCTTC. The chain uses TRBV4-2 and TRBJ2-1; D unclear. Trimming removed 5 bases at V and 6 bases at J, with 11 bases between. Germline V gene data show CDR1 as LGHNA and CDR2 as YNFKEQ. This CDR3 is 13 amino acids long.

The rearrangement joins TRBV27 to TRBJ2-4, with 10 positions matching TRBD1. The assigned J gene may be wrong: the sequence end matches TRBJ2-7 better. Germline V lookup: CDR1 MNHEY, CDR2 SMNVEV (reference sequence). This CDR3 has 16 amino acids. CDR3 region: CASSSLDRGRSYEQYF. As DNA, the CDR3 is TGTGCCAGCAGTTCCCTTGACAGGGGGCGATCCTACGAGCAGTACTTC.

This chain joins TRBV6-1 and TRBJ2-5; TRBD1 is a possible D gene (5 bases). This CDR3 is built from 14 residues. Per the germline V gene, CDR1 is MNHNS and CDR2 is SASEGT. V was pared by 5 bases and J by 2 bases, with 12 bases between. CDR3 sequence: CASSPLRQQETQYF. CDR3 DNA sequence: TGTGCCAGCAGTCCCCTTAGACAGCAAGAGACCCAGTACTTC.

The CDR3, as DNA: TGTGCCAGCAGTACCCCCCGGACAGGGCAGGGGCAGCCCCAGCATTTT. As protein: CASSTPRTGQGQPQHF. The chain carries TRBV28 and TRBJ1-5; 8 bases align to TRBD1. The CDR3 runs to 16 residues. Germline assignment: CDR1 MDHEN and CDR2 SYDVKM. The V gene end was trimmed by 5 bases and the J gene end by 7 bases; junction bases not matched to a gene: 13.

This clonotype was counted a few times. The rearrangement uses TRBV29-1 and TRBJ2-5, with D possibly matching TRBD1 (5 bases). V was cut by 0 bases and J by 4 bases, with 12 bases left in between. The CDR3 spans 14 residues. Germline CDR1 is SQVTM and CDR2 is ANQGSEA. The CDR3 DNA sequence: TGCAGCGTTGAAGATGAGTTAAGGGGAGAGACCCAGTACTTC. This sequence encodes CSVEDELRGETQYF.

Many counts were recorded for this clonotype. The chain is built from TRBV12-3 or TRBV12-4 and TRBJ2-7; no reliable D call. The length of the CDR3 is 10 residues. Trimming left V 8 bases short and J 4 bases short, with 6 bases between. CDR3 sequence reads: CASGQYEQYF. In nucleotides, the CDR3 is TGTGCCAGCGGCCAGTACGAGCAGTACTTC.

The CDR3 loop reads CASSLVQKGTEAFF. The DNA for the CDR3 is TGCGCCAGCAGCTTAGTTCAAAAGGGCACTGAAGCTTTCTTT. The V and J genes are TRBV5-1 and TRBJ1-1; D unresolved. Trimming took off 2 bases at V and 4 bases at J, with 12 bases between the two ends. Germline CDR1 and CDR2: SGHRS and YFSETQ. The CDR3 is 14 residues long. The full variable domain, its missing parts supplied by reference TRBV5-1 and TRBJ1-1, is KAGVTQTPRYLIKTRGQQVTLSCSPISGHRSVSWYQQTPGQGLQFLFEYFSETQRNKGNFPGRFSGRQFSNSRSEMNVSTLELGDSALYLCASSLVQKGTEAFFGQGTRLTVV.